These 28 T cell receptor beta chains were all obtained from the same sample, sequenced in a study of human T cells and chemical hapten exposure. Time point of the sample: patch test 1, 2 weeks after DPC sensitization. This sample's treatment: therapeutic diphenylcyclopropenone sensitization with weekly scalp DPC. TCRdb reanalysed the RACE reads using MiXCR and keeps one entry per CDR3 protein. The sample lists about 80,000 distinct CDR3 sequences; over 6% were seen once. The specimen was whole blood, collected in connection with sensitization to the hapten diphenylcyclopropenone (DPC). Every receptor here comes from a woman aged 25 to 39 with alopecia areata. Some clones in this sample may be carry-over from other donors' samples.

This clonotype was picked up many times. The rearrangement links TRBV6-5 to TRBJ2-7; the match to TRBD1 covers 8 bases. Per the germline V gene, CDR1 is MNHEY and CDR2 is SVGAGI. V shed 2 bases, J shed 5 bases, and the junction held 8 bases outside the gene matches. CDR3 length equals 15 residues. The CDR3 nucleotides are TGTGCCAGCAGTTACGGCAGGGGGCGCATCCACGAGCAGTACTTC. Encoded protein: CASSYGRGRIHEQYF.

The gene calls are TRBV20-1 and TRBJ1-2; 8 positions agree with TRBD1. Unmatched junction bases numbered 12, after V lost 1 base and J lost 5 bases. The germline V gene has CDR1 DFQATT and CDR2 SNEGSKA (reference sequence). The CDR3 consists of 16 residues. CDR3 bases: TGCAGTGCTAGAGTGCAGGGGGCCGGTAGCGGGTATGGCTACACCTTC. Its protein is CSARVQGAGSGYGYTF.

A word on this clonotype: A much larger clone is a single base away; this may be a read error. DNA for the CDR3: TGTGCCAGTTCCCTTAACCGGGAAAGGAACACTGAAGCTTTCTTT. Its protein product is CASSLNRERNTEAFF. The V and J genes are TRBV3-1 and TRBJ1-1; no reliable D call. The germline V gene has CDR1 LGHDT and CDR2 YNNKEL (reference sequence). The V end lost 9 bases, the J end lost 1 base, and 18 bases lay between the germline ends. The CDR3 contains 15 residues.

On this clonotype: This clone may be a read error of a much larger clone one base away. It is likely a read error, because the conserved phenylalanine at the end of the CDR3 is missing. The chain is built from TRBV29-1 and TRBJ1-1; maybe TRBD1 (5 bases). The V end was cut by 4 bases, the J end by 4 bases, with 13 bases between. This CDR3 contains 13 residues. Germline V gene data show CDR1 as SQVTM and CDR2 as ANQGSEA. For the CDR3, the DNA is TGCAGCGTTGTGTCAGGGCGCGCCACTGAAGCTTTCCTT. Its protein is CSVVSGRATEAFL.

This clonotype has only a few counts. The rearrangement uses TRBV6-5 and TRBJ2-5, with 9 bases lining up with TRBD2. The CDR3 is 18 residues long. V dropped 4 bases and J dropped 0; count of bases not matched to a gene: 12. From germline, CDR1 is MNHEY and CDR2 SVGAGI. CDR3 DNA sequence: TGTGCCAGCAGTTTTTCCGCTTCTAGCGGGGTTTACCAAGAGACCCAGTACTTC. It yields the protein CASSFSASSGVYQETQYF.

The chain has TRBV20-1 and TRBJ1-1; D remains unclear. Germline V CDR1 and CDR2: DFQATT, SNEGSKA (reference sequence). With 3 bases removed from V and 9 bases from J, the gap between germline ends came to 2 bases. The CDR3 runs 8 residues. CDR3 DNA: TGCAGTGCTAGTAAAGCTTTCTTT. It specifies CSASKAFF.

This clonotype was recorded many times. The chain couples TRBV20-1 to TRBJ1-3; D remains ambiguous. V shed 6 bases and J shed 4 bases, with 10 bases lying between them. Germline assignment: CDR1 DFQATT and CDR2 SNEGSKA (reference sequence). The CDR3 consists of 12 residues. The CDR3 spells CSALLTGNTIYF. CDR3 in DNA: TGCAGTGCCCTACTTACCGGAAACACCATATATTTT.

This clonotype was counted at least ten times. The rearrangement links TRBV2 to TRBJ2-1, with TRBD2 matching over 8 bases. The germline gives CDR1 SNHLY, CDR2 FYNNEI. The V and J ends lost 6 bases and 2 bases, in that order; junction bases with no gene match: 3. CDR3 size: 14 residues. CDR3 coding DNA: TGTGCCAGCAGAGGAGCGGGGGCCTACAATGAGCAGTTCTTC. This translates into CASRGAGAYNEQFF.

This clonotype has a count of ten or more. The chain combines TRBV10-3 with TRBJ2-7; D unresolved. The V gene's germline CDR1 is ENHRY and CDR2 SYGVKD. The V and J ends lost 0 bases and 5 bases respectively, with 14 bases between them. The CDR3 length is 15 residues. DNA for the CDR3: TGTGCCATCAGTGAGTCGGACCTAGATTTACACGAGCAGTACTTC. Its protein product is CAISESDLDLHEQYF.

This clonotype was found many times. The chain recombines TRBV29-1 with TRBJ2-5; 9 bases line up with TRBD1. The V gene's germline CDR1 is SQVTM and CDR2 ANQGSEA. This CDR3 is built from 15 residues. Unmatched junction bases numbered 11, after V lost 4 bases and J lost 5 bases. CDR3 coding DNA: TGCAGCGTTGTAGGGACAGGGAGTAGTTCGGAGACCCAGTACTTC. It encodes CSVVGTGSSSETQYF.

This clonotype was recorded at least ten times. The chain uses TRBV27 and TRBJ2-3, with 10 nucleotides matching TRBD1. Trimming at V came to 2 bases and at J to 5 bases, leaving 10 bases not matched to a gene. Germline loops: CDR1 MNHEY, CDR2 SMNVEV (reference sequence). CDR3 length equals 17 residues. CDR3 DNA sequence: TGTGCCAGCAGTTTAGCCCAATCCGGGACAGGGGTAGATACGCAGTATTTT. It yields the protein CASSLAQSGTGVDTQYF.

The chain has TRBV5-1 and TRBJ2-7; 10 bases are a match to TRBD1. Germline CDR1 and CDR2: SGHRS and YFSETQ. V trimming: 4 bases; J trimming: 2 bases; junction bases outside the gene matches: 6. The CDR3 covers 15 residues. CDR3 DNA: TGCGCCAGCAGCCCTCGACAGGGGGCCCCCTACGAGCAGTACTTC. Protein product: CASSPRQGAPYEQYF.

This clonotype appeared many times. The CDR3 DNA sequence: TGTGCCAGCAGCTTCAACGGTGCGGGGAAGCAGTTCTTC. This sequence encodes CASSFNGAGKQFF. The J gene is TRBJ2-1, the V gene TRBV7-7, with D perhaps TRBD2 (6 bases). Germline CDR1 and CDR2: SSHAT and FNYEAQ (reference sequence). V dropped 3 bases and J dropped 11 bases, with 14 bases sitting between them. The CDR3 runs 13 residues.

This clonotype appeared many times. The CDR3 spells CASSYAGTGGSGELFF. The CDR3 DNA follows: TGCGCCAGCAGCTATGCCGGGACAGGGGGTTCCGGGGAGCTGTTTTTT. This chain uses TRBV5-1 with TRBJ2-2; 11 nucleotides agree with TRBD1. The CDR3 spans 16 residues. Germline V gives CDR1 SGHRS, CDR2 YFSETQ. V gave up 3 bases and J gave up 6 bases; unmatched junction bases: 7.

This clonotype was detected many times. V is TRBV9 and J is TRBJ2-3; 7 nucleotides match TRBD1. Germline assignment: CDR1 SGDLS and CDR2 YYNGEE. The CDR3 length is 16 residues. The V and J ends lost 3 bases and 1 base, in that order; junction bases with no gene match: 8. As DNA, the CDR3 is TGTGCCAGCAGCGCCTTAGGGGGCCTCGGCACAGATACGCAGTATTTT. Encoded protein: CASSALGGLGTDTQYF.

This clonotype was observed many times. V is TRBV2 and J is TRBJ1-1, with D unclear. V was clipped by 6 bases and J by 5 bases, with 10 bases between them. This CDR3 region has 12 residues. From germline, CDR1 is SNHLY and CDR2 FYNNEI. The CDR3 here is CASRQLGTEAFF. The CDR3 DNA reads TGTGCCAGCAGGCAACTGGGAACTGAAGCTTTCTTT.

This clonotype has only a few counts. The gene calls are TRBV7-2 and TRBJ1-5; D gene ambiguous. The CDR3 length is 16 residues. Germline loops: CDR1 SGHTA, CDR2 FQGNSA. Trimming took 5 bases from V and 0 from J, leaving 14 bases between them. The DNA of the CDR3 is TGTGCCAGCAGCCCCCCGGGCTATTTTAGCAATCAGCCCCAGCATTTT. This codes for CASSPPGYFSNQPQHF.

This clonotype occurred many times. J is TRBJ2-7 and V is TRBV7-9; TRBD2 matches at 9 bases. Germline V CDR1 and CDR2: SEHNR, FQNEAQ (reference sequence). J lost 5 bases, V lost 3 bases, and 8 bases had no gene match. The CDR3 sequence is 15 residues long. As DNA, the CDR3 is TGTGCCAGCAGCTTGAACCTAGCGGGGAGAGACGAGCAGTACTTC. It translates to CASSLNLAGRDEQYF.

This clonotype was counted many times. The chain uses TRBV20-1 and TRBJ1-5; 9 bases are a match to TRBD1. The CDR3 has 15 amino acids. Germline trimming cut 0 bases from V and 3 bases from J; bases unmatched to any gene: 3. Germline CDR1 and CDR2: DFQATT and SNEGSKA (reference sequence). The CDR3 nucleotides are TGCAGTGCTAGAGAATGGGACAGGGACAATCAGCCCCAGCATTTT. It codes for CSAREWDRDNQPQHF.

This clonotype has only a few counts. CDR3 region: CASSYSRSALGEQYF. CDR3 DNA sequence: TGTGCCAGCAGTTACTCCCGAAGCGCCCTGGGCGAGCAGTACTTC. V and J are TRBV6-5 and TRBJ2-7; D call uncertain. Looked up from germline, CDR1 is MNHEY and CDR2 is SVGAGI. Between the trimmed V and J ends, which lost 0 bases and 6 bases, there was a span of 15 bases. The CDR3 sequence is 15 residues long.

A few counts support this clonotype. This sequence joins TRBV3-1 and TRBJ1-2, with D perhaps matching TRBD1 (5 bases). This CDR3 contains 15 residues. Germline V gives CDR1 LGHDT, CDR2 YNNKEL (reference sequence). The V gene lost 3 bases and the J gene lost 2 bases, with 13 bases spanning the gap. This CDR3 reads CASSHWQGVNYGYTF. CDR3 coding DNA: TGTGCCAGCAGCCACTGGCAGGGAGTAAACTATGGCTACACCTTC.

Only a few counts were recorded for this clonotype. This sequence joins TRBV10-3 and TRBJ2-3, with 10 bases identical to TRBD1. The trim removed 3 bases at V and 2 bases at J, leaving 2 bases unmatched. The CDR3 runs 15 residues. Germline assignment: CDR1 ENHRY and CDR2 SYGVKD. The CDR3 region is CAISDGQGDTDTQYF. CDR3 bases: TGTGCCATCAGTGACGGACAGGGGGACACAGATACGCAGTATTTT.

This clonotype was detected ten times or more. The V call is TRBV6-1, the J call TRBJ2-1, with a tentative D call TRBD1 (6 bases). The CDR3 has 13 amino acids. Deletions cut 7 bases from V and 4 bases from J, with 11 bases between. From germline, CDR1 is MNHNS and CDR2 SASEGT. The CDR3 spells CASNRDTYNEQFF. CDR3 DNA sequence: TGTGCCAGCAACCGGGACACATACAATGAGCAGTTCTTC.

This clonotype has a handful of counts. The chain links TRBV29-1 to TRBJ1-2; 8 nucleotides match TRBD1. Germline CDR1 SQVTM, CDR2 ANQGSEA. The CDR3 is 14 amino acids. The junction had 7 bases not matched to a gene; V was cut back by 3 bases and J by 4 bases. CDR3 protein: CSVESRGPRYGYTF. The CDR3 DNA reads TGCAGCGTTGAGTCCAGGGGGCCTCGCTATGGCTACACCTTC.

This clonotype was detected ten times or more. The gene calls are TRBV29-1 and TRBJ1-1; no firm D call. This CDR3 contains 13 residues. Per the germline V gene, CDR1 is SQVTM and CDR2 is ANQGSEA. V was clipped by 5 bases and J by 0 bases, with 10 bases between them. The CDR3 bases are TGCAGCGTTACAAGGACGGTGAACACTGAAGCTTTCTTT. This gives the protein CSVTRTVNTEAFF.

The CDR3 nucleotides read TGCAGTGTACAGGGGTCCGCCGATCAGCCCCAGCATTTT. Protein: CSVQGSADQPQHF. The chain is built from TRBV20-1 and TRBJ1-5; 7 bases are shared with TRBD1. V gave up 7 bases and J gave up 5 bases; unmatched junction bases: 8. The V gene's germline CDR1 is DFQATT and CDR2 SNEGSKA (reference sequence). CDR3 length: 13 amino acids.

There are many counts of this clonotype. The V call is TRBV20-1, the J call TRBJ1-4; a possible D gene is TRBD1 (6 bases). The germline V and J ends were trimmed by 6 bases and 3 bases, with 20 bases remaining between them. In germline, CDR1 is DFQATT, CDR2 SNEGSKA (reference sequence). The CDR3 is made up of 16 amino acids. The CDR3 spells CSARGLSDRANEKLFF. The CDR3, as DNA: TGCAGTGCCAGGGGCCTCTCGGACAGAGCTAATGAAAAACTGTTTTTT.

This clonotype was seen repeatedly, ten times or more. This chain connects TRBV30 to TRBJ2-1, with D uncertain. This CDR3 has 14 amino acids. The V gene lost 4 bases and the J gene lost 0 bases, with 10 bases spanning the gap. Germline V CDR1 and CDR2: GTSNPN, SVGIG (reference sequence). The CDR3 DNA follows: TGTGCCTGGAACGGCAGGAGCTCCTACAATGAGCAGTTCTTC. Amino acid sequence: CAWNGRSSYNEQFF. Combining the CDR3 with reference TRBV30 and TRBJ2-1 gives the whole variable domain SQTIHQWPATLVQPVGSPLSLECTVEGTSNPNLYWYRQAAGRGLQLLFYSVGIGQISSEVPQNLSASRPQDRQFILSSKKLLLSDSGFYLCAWNGRSSYNEQFFGPGTRLTVL.